These T cell receptor beta chains were read from a single sample in a study of blood T cells in healthy people across ages. In TCRdb, the 5' RACE reads were re-called with MiXCR into one record per CDR3 protein. The table shows about 780,000 distinct CDR3 sequences, with about 42% occurring only once. Material: blood. The receptors originated from a man at least 80 years old in good health. The CDR3 runs from the conserved cysteine through the conserved F or W. D genes are given only for firm matches. Clone size is not always given. Where it is, it says once, few, many or a class for expanded clones.

>TRBD2|NA|TRBV7-8|TRBJ2-7
TGTGCCAGCAGTACGACTAGCGGGGAGAGTTGGGAGCAGTACTTC
CASSTTSGESWEQYF
>NA|NA|TRBV18|TRBJ1-5
TGTGCCAGCTCACCCTTGGGTCGGGGTGAATTAGGTCAGCCCCAGCATTTT
CASSPLGRGELGQPQHF
>TRBD1|once|TRBV5-1|TRBJ2-3
TGCGCCAGCAGCTTCGAGACAGGGGGTCCAGATACGCAGTATTTT
CASSFETGGPDTQYF
>NA|NA|TRBV9|TRBJ2-5
TGTGCCAGCAGCGTCGGGACCTTATGGGAGACCCAGTACTTC
CASSVGTLWETQYF
>TRBD1|NA|TRBV14|TRBJ2-1
TGTGCCAGCAGCCAGCTGGGGGACAGGGGAAGCAATGAGCAGTTCTTC
CASSQLGDRGSNEQFF
>NA|NA|TRBV4-3|TRBJ2-7
TGCGCCAGCAGCCAAGATTGGCTAGTCGACACCTACGAGCAGTACTTC
CASSQDWLVDTYEQYF
>NA|NA|TRBV20-1|TRBJ2-1
TGCAGTGCCCTCGGAGAGGGCCGGAATGAGCAGTTCTTC
CSALGEGRNEQFF
>TRBD2|few|TRBV7-7|TRBJ2-1
TGTGCCAGCAGCTTAACTAGCGTGGGAGACAATGAGCAGTTCTTC
CASSLTSVGDNEQFF
>NA|NA|TRBV12-3/TRBV12-4|TRBJ1-2
TGTGCCAGCAAGGTGGGAGCTAACTATGGCTACACCTTC
CASKVGANYGYTF
>NA|NA|TRBV30|TRBJ1-2
TGTGCCTGGAGGGGTGGCCCCAACTATGGCTACACCTTC
CAWRGGPNYGYTF
>TRBD2|NA|TRBV12-3/TRBV12-4|TRBJ2-5
TGTGCCAGCAGTGAAGGACTAGCGCAAGAGACCCAGTACTTC
CASSEGLAQETQYF